Detailed here is one TCR beta chain. Its antigen is not yet known. The sample holds no much larger clone one base away, and base qualities are not on file. The CDR3 runs 17 amino acids, cysteine and phenylalanine included. Just CDR3 DNA is preserved here, 51 bases in frame from base 1. Reading the germline V gene (reference sequence) gives CDR1 GTSNPN and CDR2 SVGIG. V ends up 0 bases short and J 4 bases short, with an unmatched junction base count of 13. Each collaborating institution followed its own protocols to collect whole blood in K2EDTA tubes. Collaborator samples were shipped for TCRbeta analysis as frozen whole blood, isolated PBMCs, or DNA extracted from either sample type. This sample was included in a study of blood T cell repertoires in COVID-19 (dated by TCRdb to about 2020). About the full investigation: The collaborator samples originated in the United States, Italy and Spain and spanned the acute and convalescent phases of COVID-19. The material from the prospective study consisted of cDNA or gDNA derived from T cells, B-cell-depleted T cells, or PBMCs. Subjects who had been exposed to COVID-19, were actively infected with it, or had recovered from it provided the deeply sampled blood TCRbeta repertoires that made up the dataset. The repertoires were made available in a free public database intended to serve as a resource for research on the immune response to SARS-CoV-2. Samples were obtained from the ongoing ImmuneRACE study (first 160 participants) and from 1,000 to 1,500 subjects provided by 6 global collaborators. Sample metadata almost always included a de-identified subject ID, COVID-19 status, age in years and sex. Where HLA class I and class II types were available, the types were taken from metadata supplied by the sample provider, not from assay-based typing.

The immunoSEQ Assay, a bias-controlled multiplex PCR, was used to amplify TCRbeta CDR3 regions from genomic DNA. In the paper's pipeline: Within the assay, amplification of reference gene primers was used to estimate how many nucleated cells each sample contained. Sequence reads were collapsed and filtered to measure the absolute abundance of every unique TCRbeta CDR3 rearrangement. For each sample, productive Simpson clonality was calculated as the square root of Simpson's diversity index over productive rearrangements. This immuneACCESS table, as held by TCRdb, lists in-frame sequences with V and J called but not all clones. Of the missing ones, under half trace to an unresolved V gene in checked studies; the others have no known cause. V and J calls and clone size are as listed in that table; D and trimming were resolved from the DNA. The sample contains 68,000 or so clones, approximately 90% of them found a single time. The ten largest clones add up to around 2.8% of the sample.

General findings and caveats noted by the study authors: The quantity of clinical and demographic metadata differed by source and by participant and was supplied without curation.

The source material was peripheral blood. This chain is built from TRBV30 and TRBJ2-7; 9 bases in the middle match TRBD2. The clonotype comes from a man in his 70s with active or convalescent COVID-19. CDR3 reads: CAWSVRPSGRRVYEQYF. The nucleotide sequence is TGTGCCTGGAGTGTACGGCCGAGCGGGAGGAGAGTATACGAGCAGTACTTC.